This T cell receptor (beta chain) was observed in a study of blood T cell repertoires in COVID-19. Study-level information: Some COVID-19 samples were acute and others convalescent; all came from the United States, Italy and Spain. Nucleic acid was either cDNA or gDNA, and it came from T cells, B-cell-depleted T cells, or PBMCs.

Trimming cost V 3 bases and J 0 bases, with 15 bases left between them. Germline CDR1 reads MNHEY; CDR2 reads SMNVEV (reference sequence). There are 18 residues in the CDR3. Recruited during active infection, patients (from Seattle) were subsequently followed longitudinally. The authors' processing: How many nucleated cells were present was estimated from reference gene primer amplification. Data came from immunoSEQ multiplex PCR; TCRdb stores just in-frame clones and leaves some out. D and trimming were read from the DNA, whereas the V and J calls and clone size are those reported in that table. This sample has about 390,000 clones, with about 89% found just once.

This clonotype was sampled from a woman aged 60-75 years with COVID-19, enrolled during active disease. The sequencing input was peripheral blood. V gene TRBV27 combines with J gene TRBJ1-6, with no clear D. In DNA, the CDR3 is TGTGCCAGCAGTTTGCGAGGAGGCTTCAGCTCCTATAATTCACCCCTCCACTTT. This sequence encodes CASSLRGGFSSYNSPLHF.